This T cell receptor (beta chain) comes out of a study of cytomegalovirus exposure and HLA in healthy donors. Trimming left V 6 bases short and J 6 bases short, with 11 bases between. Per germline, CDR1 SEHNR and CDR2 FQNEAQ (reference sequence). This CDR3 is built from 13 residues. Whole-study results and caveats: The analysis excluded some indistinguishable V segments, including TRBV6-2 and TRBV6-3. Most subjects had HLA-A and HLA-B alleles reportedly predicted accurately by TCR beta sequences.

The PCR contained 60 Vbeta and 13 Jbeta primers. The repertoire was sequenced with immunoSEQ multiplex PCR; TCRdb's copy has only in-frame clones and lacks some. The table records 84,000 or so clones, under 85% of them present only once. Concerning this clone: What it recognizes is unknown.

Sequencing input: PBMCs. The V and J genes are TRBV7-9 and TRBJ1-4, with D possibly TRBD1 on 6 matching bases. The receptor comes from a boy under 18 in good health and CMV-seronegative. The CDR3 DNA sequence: TGTGCCAGCAGTCTGGGGGCGGATGAAAAACTGTTTTTT. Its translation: CASSLGADEKLFF.